This entry describes one T cell receptor (beta chain). What it recognizes is unknown. Read data end 3 residues before the CDR3 end; the end is taken from the germline J gene. Data came from immunoSEQ multiplex PCR; TCRdb stores just in-frame clones and leaves some out. In all, the sample yields tens of thousands of clones. Germline V gene data show CDR1 as SGHDT and CDR2 as YYEEEE. With 4 bases removed from V and 3 bases from J, the gap between germline ends came to 10 bases. The CDR3 loop spans 13 amino acids. The sample belongs to a study of T cells in women clearing cervical HPV infection. Across the whole study: Cases were women with histologically confirmed HPV16-related CIN3 or worse, including a couple of invasive cancers.

Study results and limitations: TRBV6-7 relative abundance averaged around 0.11% in cases and 0.15% to 0.2% in controls.

All participants had a single incident cervical HPV16 infection, and prevalent HPV16 infections were excluded. HPV was found by MY09/MY11 PCR and dot-blot genotyping. The receptor was derived from a woman aged 18 to 75 with a cervical HPV16 infection that either progressed to CIN3+ or cleared (not recorded which). The V and J genes are TRBV5-6 and TRBJ2-5; tentative D call: TRBD2 (5 bases). Source material: blood buffy coat. This CDR3 reads CASSPGLEETQYF. CDR3 DNA (partial): TGTGCCAGCAGCCCAGGACTGGAAGAGACC. The full variable domain, its missing parts supplied by reference TRBV5-6 and TRBJ2-5, is DAGVTQSPTHLIKTRGQQVTLRCSPKSGHDTVSWYQQALGQGPQFIFQYYEEEERQRGNFPDRFSGHQFPNYSSELNVNALLLGDSALYLCASSPGLEETQYFGPGTRLLVL.